Detailed here is one T cell receptor beta chain. Its antigen is not identified. CDR1 and CDR2 (germline): SGHVS, FQNEAQ. The CDR3 has 13 amino acids. Trimming left V 5 bases short and J 5 bases short, with 12 bases between. This specimen belongs to a study of vaccination effects on CD4 cells after COVID-19. Measured with immunoSEQ multiplex PCR; TCRdb has only the in-frame clones, and not every one. The sample includes 30,000 to 35,000 clones, roughly 81% of them seen just once. At the end of 10 days of culture, CD4+ T cells were isolated. Two doses of either BNT162b2 or mRNA-1273 were given to each participant. Cultures got half-medium changes with IL-2 on days 3 and 7.

The chain joins TRBV7-8 to TRBJ1-1, with a possible D match to TRBD1 (6 bases). The TCR comes from a human donor who received a COVID-19 vaccine. The specimen was CD4+ T cells from PBMCs cultured without peptide, collected after COVID-19 vaccination. The chain's CDR3 is CASSIIQGTEAFF. The CDR3 nucleotides are TGTGCCAGCAGCATTATACAGGGAACTGAAGCTTTCTTT.